A selection of T cell receptor beta chains follows, all from one sample in a study of CD8 T cells in ankylosing spondylitis. TCRdb used MiXCR to reprocess the 5' RACE reads, holding one entry per CDR3 protein. This sample has 210,000 or so distinct CDR3 sequences, with roughly 8% found just once. The sequenced sample was blood, either unsorted or a sorted T cell fraction (not recorded which). All receptors come from a female donor with ankylosing spondylitis or in good health (not recorded which). Each CDR3 is given with its conserved first and last residue. A D gene is named only where the DNA matches it firmly. Clone sizes are given selectively: once, few, many, or a class where the clone is expanded.

D gene,V gene,J gene,clone size,CDR3 protein,CDR3 DNA
-,TRBV18,TRBJ1-2,few,CASSPKMEAGDYTF,TGTGCCAGCTCACCAAAAATGGAGGCCGGGGACTACACCTTC
-,TRBV6-1,TRBJ2-7,many,CASSQPGSSYEQYF,TGTGCCAGCAGCCAGCCGGGCAGCTCCTACGAGCAGTACTTC
TRBD2,TRBV5-5,TRBJ2-2,many,CASSLGAGTGELFF,TGTGCCAGCAGCTTGGGAGCGGGAACCGGGGAGCTGTTTTTT
TRBD2,TRBV10-3,TRBJ2-2,-,CAILRLAGGNTGELFF,TGTGCCATCCTTCGACTAGCGGGAGGGAACACCGGGGAGCTGTTTTTT
-,TRBV7-9,TRBJ2-1,-,CASILGQYNEQFF,TGTGCCAGCATCTTAGGTCAATACAATGAGCAGTTCTTC
TRBD2,TRBV4-3,TRBJ2-3,many,CASSLAGVGTDTQYF,TGCGCCAGCAGCTTAGCGGGAGTGGGTACAGATACGCAGTATTTT
-,TRBV24-1,TRBJ1-5,many,CATTAGRNQPQHF,TGTGCCACCACGGCAGGTAGAAATCAGCCCCAGCATTTT
-,TRBV5-1,TRBJ2-4,many,CASRRNDEKNIQYF,TGCGCCAGCAGACGGAACGATGAGAAAAACATTCAGTACTTC
TRBD2,TRBV5-1,TRBJ2-5,many,CASGGTSGKETQYF,TGCGCCAGCGGAGGGACTAGCGGGAAAGAGACCCAGTACTTC
TRBD1,TRBV12-3/TRBV12-4,TRBJ1-2,few,CASSSQGAGLVGSYGYTF,TGTGCCAGCAGTTCACAGGGGGCCGGGCTTGTGGGAAGCTATGGCTACACCTTC
-,TRBV29-1,TRBJ1-1,many,CSGLGAAGNTEAFF,TGCAGCGGGCTCGGAGCCGCGGGGAACACTGAAGCTTTCTTT